Each of the 22 T cell receptor beta chains below was sequenced from the same sample in a study of beta chain features in type 1 diabetes. Isolated RNA was reverse transcribed in full, so expressed TCRB transcripts were sequenced. Assay used: immunoSEQ multiplex PCR; TCRdb lists only in-frame clones, some missing. Here the sample spans 150,000 to 190,000 clones, 10% to 13% being singletons. No antigen has been assigned to these receptors. Broader study findings: The study found moderately but significantly shorter TCRB CDR3s in all four CD4+ subsets of Type 1 diabetes patients.

Sequencing was performed on central memory CD4+ T cells from blood. These TCRs come from a man aged 25 to 40 with type 1 diabetes.

The rearrangement joins TRBV18 to TRBJ2-5; maybe TRBD2 (5 bases). The germline V gene has CDR1 KGHSH and CDR2 LQKENI. There are 16 residues in the CDR3. The V and J ends lost 3 bases and 5 bases respectively, with 19 bases between them. Written as DNA, the CDR3 is TGTGCCAGCTCACCCAACGACCCTAAGGGCGGGGAGACCCAGTACTTC. It codes for CASSPNDPKGGETQYF.

Regarding this clone: Other DNA variants within this sample encode the same CDR3. J is TRBJ2-5 and V is TRBV7-2, with TRBD1 matching over 9 bases. The V and J ends lost 5 bases and 5 bases, in that order; junction bases with no gene match: 6. The CDR3 sequence is 14 residues long. The germline CDR1 and CDR2 sequences are SGHTA and FQGNSA. The CDR3 sequence is CASSPGQGRETQYF. DNA of the CDR3: TGTGCCAGCAGCCCTGGACAGGGGCGTGAGACCCAGTACTTC.

In this sample, this clone turned up a few times. This chain joins TRBV5-1 and TRBJ2-1, with 7 bases that match TRBD2. The CDR3 sequence is 15 residues long. From germline, CDR1 is SGHRS and CDR2 YFSETQ. V shed 0 bases and J 9 bases; nucleotides not matched to a gene: 9. The DNA of the CDR3 is TGCGCCAGCAGCTTGGCCGAGGCGGGAGCAGGTGAGCAGTTCTTC. Translation: CASSLAEAGAGEQFF. The full variable domain, with the rest looked up from reference TRBV5-1 and TRBJ2-1, is KAGVTQTPRYLIKTRGQQVTLSCSPISGHRSVSWYQQTPGQGLQFLFEYFSETQRNKGNFPGRFSGRQFSNSRSEMNVSTLELGDSALYLCASSLAEAGAGEQFFGPGTRLTVL.

In this sample, this clone turned up a few times. The chain links TRBV5-1 to TRBJ2-5; 10 nucleotides line up with TRBD1. Germline V lookup: CDR1 SGHRS, CDR2 YFSETQ. CDR3 length: 16 amino acids. V shed 3 bases and J 2 bases; nucleotides not matched to a gene: 7. The CDR3 coding sequence is TGCGCCAGCAGCTACGCGGACAGGGGGAATCAAGAGACCCAGTACTTC. It yields the protein CASSYADRGNQETQYF.

This clone has more than one count but fewer than ten. The chain joins TRBV12-5 to TRBJ2-6; TRBD1 might be the D (5 bases). Germline CDR1 and CDR2: LGHNT and FRNRAP. The CDR3 sequence is 15 residues long. The ends were cut back, 5 bases at V and 0 bases at J, with 8 bases in the middle. CDR3 sequence: CASGLDSSGANVLTF. The CDR3 DNA follows: TGTGCTAGTGGTCTTGACAGCTCTGGGGCCAACGTCCTGACTTTC.

Worth noting for this clone: Distinct nucleotide sequences in the sample also encode this CDR3. The chain combines TRBV7-9 with TRBJ2-5; perhaps TRBD1 as D (6 bases). CDR1 SEHNR and CDR2 FQNEAQ come from the germline V gene (reference sequence). This CDR3 is 15 amino acids long. Trimming pared 5 bases from V and 2 bases from J, leaving 15 bases between. CDR3 sequence (DNA): TGTGCCAGCAGCCTTAACAGGGTCGGGCAAGAGACCCAGTACTTC. Its protein product is CASSLNRVGQETQYF.

This chain uses TRBV7-9 with TRBJ2-7; tentatively, D is TRBD2 (6 bases). This CDR3 spans 11 amino acids. Between the trimmed V and J ends, which lost 7 bases and 6 bases, there was a span of 10 bases. CDR1 is SEHNR, CDR2 FQNEAQ, per germline (reference sequence). The chain's CDR3 is CASTNGGEQYF. Written as DNA, the CDR3 is TGTGCCAGCACCAACGGGGGCGAGCAGTACTTC.

The chain combines TRBV28 with TRBJ1-2, with D possibly TRBD1 on 5 matching bases. The CDR3 has 11 residues. The V end was cut by 7 bases, the J end by 7 bases, with 10 bases between. Germline V lookup: CDR1 MDHEN, CDR2 SYDVKM. The CDR3 sequence is CASKRGGGYTF. The CDR3 DNA follows: TGTGCCAGCAAGAGGGGAGGTGGCTACACCTTC.

This clone was seen more than once but under ten times. The genes are TRBV7-9 and TRBJ2-5; possible D gene TRBD2, 6 bases. Trimming left V 6 bases short and J 9 bases short, with 20 bases between. Germline CDR1 and CDR2: SEHNR and FQNEAQ (reference sequence). This CDR3 is built from 14 residues. The CDR3: CASRRTTGEAPQYF. The CDR3 DNA follows: TGTGCCAGCAGAAGGACTACCGGGGAGGCACCCCAGTACTTC.

V gene TRBV4-2 combines with J gene TRBJ2-7, with 9 bases aligning to TRBD1. Germline V gene sequence: CDR1 LGHNA, CDR2 YNFKEQ. This CDR3 is built from 19 residues. The V gene end was trimmed by 2 bases and the J gene end by 4 bases; junction bases not matched to a gene: 18. The CDR3 spells CASSQTFQAGTGRAYEQYF. DNA of the CDR3: TGTGCCAGCAGCCAAACTTTTCAAGCCGGGACAGGGAGGGCATACGAGCAGTACTTC.

Note on this clone: Other DNA sequences in this sample translate to the same CDR3. The chain uses TRBV18 and TRBJ2-7; 10 bases agree with TRBD2. This CDR3 comprises 15 residues. Germline CDR1 KGHSH, CDR2 LQKENI. The ends lost 3 bases at V and 3 bases at J; junction bases unmatched: 5. The CDR3 is CASSPGSGRVYEQYF. CDR3 DNA: TGTGCCAGCTCACCCGGGAGCGGGAGGGTCTACGAGCAGTACTTC.

The V gene is TRBV4-3, the J gene TRBJ2-3; maybe TRBD2 (5 bases). The V and J ends lost 3 bases and 6 bases respectively, with 10 bases between them. The CDR3 is 13 residues long. Germline V gene sequence: CDR1 LGHNA, CDR2 YSLEER. The CDR3 DNA reads TGCGCCAGCAGCCAGATGGGAGTGGATACGCAGTATTTT. Residues: CASSQMGVDTQYF.

This clone was counted between two and nine times. The V and J genes are TRBV5-1 and TRBJ1-3; D is ambiguous. The V gene's germline CDR1 is SGHRS and CDR2 YFSETQ. There are 15 residues in the CDR3. Deletions cut 0 bases from V and 0 bases from J, with 7 bases between. The CDR3 DNA reads TGCGCCAGCAGCTTGGTTCCGGGCTCTGGAAACACCATATATTTT. This encodes CASSLVPGSGNTIYF.

The chain uses TRBV5-1 and TRBJ1-2, with TRBD1 matching 7 bases. Germline V gives CDR1 SGHRS, CDR2 YFSETQ. V shed 2 bases, J shed 2 bases, and the junction held 12 bases outside the gene matches. The CDR3 contains 17 residues. The CDR3 region is CASSLRTEGQANYGYTF. Here the CDR3 DNA reads TGCGCCAGCAGCTTACGAACGGAAGGACAGGCAAACTATGGCTACACCTTC.

The chain carries TRBV5-1 and TRBJ2-3, with D tentatively TRBD2 (7 bases). This CDR3 is built from 14 residues. CDR1 and CDR2 (germline): SGHRS, YFSETQ. Deletions cut 4 bases from V and 6 bases from J, with 15 bases between. The CDR3 protein is CASSPAGEGDTQYF. In DNA form, the CDR3 reads TGCGCCAGCAGCCCCGCAGGGGAGGGCGATACGCAGTATTTT.

This chain connects TRBV5-1 to TRBJ2-5; the match to TRBD1 covers 8 bases. The CDR3 loop spans 16 amino acids. With 4 bases clipped from V and 9 bases from J, the junction kept 17 bases outside the gene matches. Germline V gives CDR1 SGHRS, CDR2 YFSETQ. DNA of the CDR3: TGCGCCAGCAGCCCAGGCGACAGGGGCCCTGAGGAGGCCCAGTACTTC. Translated: CASSPGDRGPEEAQYF.

About this clone: This sample includes further DNA sequences coding for the same CDR3. The rearrangement joins TRBV2 to TRBJ2-5; D gene uncertain. This CDR3 has 12 amino acids. Deletions cut 4 bases from V and 2 bases from J, with 5 bases between. Germline-derived CDR1 and CDR2 are SNHLY and FYNNEI. The CDR3 protein is CASSGQQETQYF. The CDR3 DNA follows: TGTGCCAGCAGTGGGCAGCAAGAGACCCAGTACTTC.

The sample holds a few counts of this clone. In DNA, the CDR3 is TGCGCCAGCAGCTTCTCTCTTGGGGCCGATCAAGAGACCCAGTACTTC. Translating gives CASSFSLGADQETQYF. The V call is TRBV5-1, the J call TRBJ2-5, with D perhaps matching TRBD1 (5 bases). The V gene's germline CDR1 is SGHRS and CDR2 YFSETQ. The CDR3 spans 16 residues. The germline V and J ends were trimmed by 2 bases and 2 bases, with 16 bases remaining between them.

The V call is TRBV4-2, the J call TRBJ2-2; TRBD2 is a possible D gene (6 bases). V shed 4 bases and J shed 4 bases, with 10 bases lying between them. From germline, CDR1 is LGHNA and CDR2 YNFKEQ. The CDR3 sequence is 14 residues long. The CDR3 bases are TGTGCCAGCAGCCCTCTCGGGAGCACCGGGGAGCTGTTTTTT. It is translated as CASSPLGSTGELFF.

The J gene is TRBJ2-1, the V gene TRBV5-1; possible D gene TRBD2, 5 bases. V lost 3 bases and J lost 3, with 10 bases in between. In germline, CDR1 is SGHRS, CDR2 YFSETQ. The CDR3 contains 14 residues. CDR3 nucleotide sequence: TGCGCCAGCAGCTCAAGACTAAACTACAATGAGCAGTTCTTC. Translation: CASSSRLNYNEQFF.

This chain uses TRBV4-3 with TRBJ2-1; 7 nucleotides agree with TRBD2. Unmatched junction bases numbered 5, after V lost 2 bases and J lost 10 bases. Germline CDR1 and CDR2: LGHNA and YSLEER. The CDR3 is 13 amino acids. The CDR3 region has the DNA TGCGCCAGCAGCCAATCGACTAGCCTCGAGCAGTTCTTC. It codes for CASSQSTSLEQFF.

This chain links TRBV28 with TRBJ2-3; 12 bases fit TRBD2. CDR1 is MDHEN and CDR2 is SYDVKM in the germline V gene. This CDR3 is built from 15 residues. The junction had 5 bases not matched to a gene; V was cut back by 6 bases and J by 4 bases. Here the CDR3 DNA reads TGTGCCAGCAGATCTAGCGGGAGGGCCCCAGATACGCAGTATTTT. Protein: CASRSSGRAPDTQYF.